Below are 13 T cell receptor beta chains sequenced from a single sample in a study of identical twins. TCRdb called the 5' RACE reads again in MiXCR, with one record for every CDR3 protein. The data hold roughly 710,000 distinct CDR3 sequences, with 5.5% to 7.5% observed a single time. Sequencing was done on a sample of naive T cells sorted from blood. Receptors originate from a man between 18 and 29 years old in good health.

This clonotype has just a few counts. This chain uses TRBV2 with TRBJ2-1; D gene unclear. The CDR3 is made up of 10 amino acids. Trimming shortened V by 7 bases and J by 6 bases, and 4 bases separated the two germline ends. CDR1 is SNHLY and CDR2 is FYNNEI in the germline V gene. CDR3 in amino acids: CASTFNEQFF. In DNA, the CDR3 is TGTGCCAGCACTTTCAATGAGCAGTTCTTC.

This clonotype came up a few times. The V and J genes are TRBV10-3 and TRBJ2-7; D not certain. Trimming took 10 bases from V and 1 from J, leaving 11 bases between them. The CDR3 spans 12 residues. The V gene's germline CDR1 is ENHRY and CDR2 SYGVKD. CDR3 loop: CATHSGSYEQYV. CDR3 sequence (DNA): TGTGCCACTCACAGTGGTTCCTACGAGCAGTACGTC.

The gene calls are TRBV20-1 and TRBJ2-1; D is possibly TRBD1 (6 bases). CDR3 size: 14 residues. V shed 0 bases and J shed 8 bases, with 14 bases lying between them. The germline V gene has CDR1 DFQATT and CDR2 SNEGSKA (reference sequence). The CDR3 nucleotides read TGCAGTGCTAGAGATTCCAGGGGTTATTATGAGCAGTTCTTC. This sequence encodes CSARDSRGYYEQFF.

This clonotype came up many times. The genes are TRBV12-3 or TRBV12-4 and TRBJ2-2, with D maybe TRBD2 (6 bases). Trimming took off 9 bases at V and 5 bases at J, with 13 bases between the two ends. The CDR3 covers 13 residues. CDR3 in amino acids: CASSARETGELFF. Written as DNA, the CDR3 is TGTGCCAGTTCGGCCCGGGAGACCGGGGAGCTGTTTTTT.

There are a few counts of this clonotype. The chain joins TRBV5-1 to TRBJ2-1; 12 nucleotides agree with TRBD2. The CDR3 has 17 residues. V shed 3 bases and J 8 bases; nucleotides not matched to a gene: 12. Germline assignment: CDR1 SGHRS and CDR2 YFSETQ. Here the CDR3 reads CASSWPASGRAIHEQFF. The CDR3 nucleotides read TGCGCCAGCAGCTGGCCGGCTAGCGGGAGGGCCATCCATGAGCAGTTCTTC.

About this clonotype itself: This clone may be a read error of a much larger clone one base away. The chain combines TRBV10-3 with TRBJ2-7; no definite D call. The CDR3 length is 13 residues. Per the germline V gene, CDR1 is ENHRY and CDR2 is SYGVKD. For the CDR3, the DNA is TGTGCCATCTGTGAATCTAGTGGCCCTGGGCAGTACGTC. This gives the protein CAICESSGPGQYV.

The V call is TRBV20-1, the J call TRBJ2-7, with no clear D. Germline lookup yields CDR1 DFQATT and CDR2 SNEGSKA (reference sequence). V dropped 0 bases and J dropped 5 bases, with 14 bases sitting between them. The CDR3 totals 14 residues. The CDR3 DNA follows: TGCAGTGCTAGAGATTTTGTAATGGGCCACGAGCAGTACTTC. Translating gives CSARDFVMGHEQYF.

This rearrangement joins TRBV14 to TRBJ2-1; a possible D gene is TRBD1 (5 bases). Trimming removed 0 bases at V and 4 bases at J, with 10 bases between. Looked up from germline, CDR1 is SGHDN and CDR2 is FVKESK. The CDR3 spans 15 residues. The DNA of the CDR3 is TGTGCCAGCAGCCAAGATATTAGGACATACAATGAGCAGTTCTTC. Translation: CASSQDIRTYNEQFF.

This clonotype showed up many times. The J gene is TRBJ2-3, the V gene TRBV28; D gene ambiguous. Germline V gene lookup returns CDR1 MDHEN and CDR2 SYDVKM. The CDR3 covers 14 residues. Trimming removed 0 bases at V and 4 bases at J, with 8 bases between. In DNA form, the CDR3 reads TGTGCCAGCAGTTTATGGGCTTTGGCAGATACGCAGTATTTT. It yields the protein CASSLWALADTQYF. Together with reference TRBV28 and TRBJ2-3, the CDR3 gives the full variable domain: DVKVTQSSRYLVKRTGEKVFLECVQDMDHENMFWYRQDPGLGLRLIYFSYDVKMKEKGDIPEGYSVSREKKERFSLILESASTNQTSMYLCASSLWALADTQYFGPGTRLTVL.

Many counts were recorded for this clonotype. The gene calls are TRBV20-1 and TRBJ2-1, with 7 bases fitting TRBD2. The V and J ends lost 3 bases and 5 bases, in that order; junction bases with no gene match: 10. Looked up from germline, CDR1 is DFQATT and CDR2 is SNEGSKA (reference sequence). The CDR3 consists of 15 residues. The CDR3 spells CSASPIAGVNNEQFF. The CDR3 bases are TGCAGTGCTAGCCCGATAGCGGGCGTCAACAATGAGCAGTTCTTC.

The V call is TRBV11-2, the J call TRBJ2-4, with 9 bases aligning to TRBD1. This CDR3 has 15 residues. V lost 1 base to trimming and J lost 6 bases; unmatched junction nucleotides: 4. Germline lookup yields CDR1 SGHAT and CDR2 FQNNGV. The CDR3 loop is CASSLGTGQGNIQYF. Written as DNA, the CDR3 is TGTGCCAGCAGCTTAGGGACGGGACAGGGAAACATTCAGTACTTC.

This clonotype was picked up a small number of times. The rearrangement links TRBV6-1 to TRBJ2-2; 7 bases map to TRBD1. CDR1 MNHNS and CDR2 SASEGT come from the germline V gene. V trimming: 5 bases; J trimming: 2 bases; junction bases outside the gene matches: 5. CDR3 length: 15 amino acids. CDR3 loop: CASSPNRGNTGELFF. The CDR3 DNA is TGTGCCAGCAGTCCAAACAGGGGAAACACCGGGGAGCTGTTTTTT.

This clonotype was seen a few times. In DNA, the CDR3 is TGTGCCAGCTTGAAGACGGTCGAAGAGACCCAGTACTTC. Amino acids: CASLKTVEETQYF. This chain uses TRBV12-3 or TRBV12-4 with TRBJ2-5; no reliable D call. Trimming removed 8 bases at V and 3 bases at J, with 13 bases between. This CDR3 spans 13 amino acids.